This passage covers 26 T cell receptor beta chains from one sample sequenced in a study of T-cell reconstitution after alpha-beta-depleted transplantation in children. A library of TCRbeta sequences, prepared with unique molecular identifiers, was generated. One entry per CDR3 protein, called by TCRdb with MiXCR from the PCR reads. The sample contains about 190,000 distinct CDR3 sequences, about 6.4% of which appear only once. Sequenced here: PBMCs from the stem cell graft donor, sampled from the stem cell graft. The receptors stem from a human donor who donated a stem cell graft to a child with Wiskott-Aldrich syndrome.

A few counts support this clonotype. The chain has TRBV7-8 and TRBJ1-1; 10 bases fit TRBD1. Germline CDR1 is SGHVS and CDR2 is FQNEAQ. J was trimmed by 6 bases and V by 5 bases; bases with no gene match: 3. The CDR3 length is 13 residues. The CDR3 is CASSTGQGAEAFF. The DNA of the CDR3 is TGTGCCAGCAGCACCGGACAGGGGGCTGAAGCTTTCTTT.

This clonotype was picked up many times. The chain joins TRBV11-2 to TRBJ2-7, with 10 positions matching TRBD1. The V gene end was trimmed by 4 bases and the J gene end by 2 bases; junction bases not matched to a gene: 5. Germline V CDR1 and CDR2: SGHAT, FQNNGV. The CDR3 covers 15 residues. The CDR3 region has the DNA TGTGCCAGCAGCTCAGGGACAGGGGACCCCTACGAGCAGTACTTC. Protein: CASSSGTGDPYEQYF.

This clonotype was found many times. This sequence joins TRBV4-2 and TRBJ2-5, with 10 bases identical to TRBD2. Per germline, CDR1 LGHNA and CDR2 YNFKEQ. This CDR3 spans 18 amino acids. J gave up 3 bases and V 7 bases, and 17 bases lay outside the gene matches. CDR3 amino acids: CASTPGLAGVLGEETQYF. The DNA for the CDR3 is TGTGCCAGCACCCCGGGCCTAGCGGGGGTCCTCGGGGAAGAGACCCAGTACTTC.

Details on this clonotype: With a much larger clone just one base away, this may be a read error. The V and J genes are TRBV30 and TRBJ2-1; D call uncertain. Germline CDR1 reads GTSNPN; CDR2 reads SVGIG (reference sequence). CDR3 length: 13 residues. This chain's CDR3 is CAWSVAFYNEQLF. The CDR3 nucleotides are TGTGCCTGGAGTGTTGCCTTCTACAATGAGCAGCTCTTC. Full variable domain (rest looked up from reference TRBV30 and TRBJ2-1): SQTIHQWPATLVQPVGSPLSLECTVEGTSNPNLYWYRQAAGRGLQLLFYSVGIGQISSEVPQNLSASRPQDRQFILSSKKLLLSDSGFYLCAWSVAFYNEQLFGPGTRLTVL.

This sequence joins TRBV6-5 and TRBJ2-5; 8 bases map to TRBD1. The CDR3 is 16 residues long. Germline CDR1 and CDR2: MNHEY and SVGAGI. The J segment lost 4 bases and the V segment lost 6 bases, leaving 13 bases of the junction unmatched. CDR3: CASSTGSRGLGETQYF. CDR3 nucleotide sequence: TGTGCCAGCAGCACCGGCAGCAGGGGGCTAGGAGAGACCCAGTACTTC.

This clonotype was picked up many times. This chain links TRBV5-1 with TRBJ1-1, with a possible D match to TRBD1 (6 bases). The CDR3 contains 15 residues. V was cut by 0 bases and J by 4 bases, with 13 bases left in between. Per germline, CDR1 SGHRS and CDR2 YFSETQ. The CDR3 reads CASSLESGGLTEAFF. The CDR3 DNA follows: TGCGCCAGCAGCTTGGAGTCGGGGGGCCTCACTGAAGCTTTCTTT. Drawing the rest from reference TRBV5-1 and TRBJ1-1, the complete variable domain is KAGVTQTPRYLIKTRGQQVTLSCSPISGHRSVSWYQQTPGQGLQFLFEYFSETQRNKGNFPGRFSGRQFSNSRSEMNVSTLELGDSALYLCASSLESGGLTEAFFGQGTRLTVV.

This clonotype was recorded many times. The CDR3: CASSLRDSQMNEQFF. CDR3 nucleotides: TGCGCCAGCAGCTTAAGGGACAGTCAAATGAATGAGCAGTTCTTC. The chain has TRBV5-1 and TRBJ2-1; 7 bases fit TRBD1. CDR3 length: 15 amino acids. The V and J ends lost 2 bases and 7 bases, in that order; junction bases with no gene match: 9. Germline V gene data show CDR1 as SGHRS and CDR2 as YFSETQ.

The sample holds many counts of this clonotype. The chain links TRBV29-1 to TRBJ2-7; the D call may be TRBD1 or TRBD2 (5 bases each). The V gene's germline CDR1 is SQVTM and CDR2 ANQGSEA. V gave up 4 bases and J gave up 2 bases, with 18 bases separating them. This CDR3 is 15 amino acids long. The CDR3 loop reads CSVGLPGATPYEQYF. In nucleotides, the CDR3 is TGCAGCGTTGGCCTCCCCGGGGCCACACCCTACGAGCAGTACTTC.

This clonotype was detected ten times or more. The V gene is TRBV5-1, the J gene TRBJ2-3; D might be TRBD2 (6 bases). The CDR3 consists of 12 residues. V lost 0 bases to trimming and J lost 14 bases, with 13 bases between them. Germline CDR1 SGHRS, CDR2 YFSETQ. The CDR3 sequence: CASSLDLPGGYF. DNA of the CDR3: TGCGCCAGCAGCTTGGACCTCCCCGGGGGGTATTTT.

The chain employs TRBV25-1 and TRBJ2-3, with D hard to call. This CDR3 has 15 amino acids. V was cut by 1 base and J by 2 bases, with 10 bases left in between. The germline V gene has CDR1 MGHDK and CDR2 SYGVNS. The CDR3 DNA sequence: TGTGCCAGCAGTGAATTCGGGTCAGTCACAGATACGCAGTATTTT. It specifies CASSEFGSVTDTQYF.

This clonotype came up many times. The J gene is TRBJ2-1, the V gene TRBV7-8; 8 bases map to TRBD1. Trimming cost V 4 bases and J 5 bases; bases outside gene matches: 1. The CDR3 spans 13 residues. The germline V gene has CDR1 SGHVS and CDR2 FQNEAQ. Here the CDR3 DNA reads TGTGCCAGCAGCTCGGGACAGGACAATGAGCAGTTCTTC. Translating gives CASSSGQDNEQFF.

Many counts were recorded for this clonotype. J is TRBJ2-1 and V is TRBV5-1; no firm D call. From germline, CDR1 is SGHRS and CDR2 YFSETQ. The V end lost 4 bases, the J end lost 2 bases, and 13 bases lay between the germline ends. This CDR3 is built from 15 residues. This CDR3 reads CASSLLDLTYNEQFF. The DNA for the CDR3 is TGCGCCAGCAGCCTTCTGGATCTGACCTACAATGAGCAGTTCTTC.

This clonotype has a count of ten or more. The V gene is TRBV5-1, the J gene TRBJ1-4, with TRBD1 identical over 7 bases. The CDR3 contains 15 residues. CDR1 is SGHRS and CDR2 is YFSETQ in the germline V gene. Trimming removed 5 bases from V and 5 bases from J; junction bases left unmatched: 9. The CDR3 bases are TGCGCCAGCAGTTTTACCCCGACAGGGAATGAAAAACTGTTTTTT. Its translation is CASSFTPTGNEKLFF.

This clonotype has a count of ten or more. The chain has TRBV7-9 and TRBJ2-1; no reliable D call. The germline V gene has CDR1 SEHNR and CDR2 FQNEAQ (reference sequence). The CDR3 length is 14 residues. V dropped 7 bases and J dropped 5 bases, with 15 bases sitting between them. The CDR3, as DNA: TGTGCCAGCAACCCCTCAGGTGCAAACAATGAGCAGTTCTTC. It yields the protein CASNPSGANNEQFF.

This chain links TRBV5-1 with TRBJ2-7; D is possibly TRBD2 (6 bases). This CDR3 comprises 14 residues. Germline V gene lookup returns CDR1 SGHRS and CDR2 YFSETQ. V was pared by 4 bases and J by 0 bases, with 11 bases between. The CDR3, as DNA: TGCGCCAGCAGCAGGGACGGGAGCTCCTACGAGCAGTACTTC. Translation: CASSRDGSSYEQYF.

This clonotype was counted ten times or more. The rearrangement uses TRBV3-1 and TRBJ2-1; 7 bases are a match to TRBD1. CDR1 and CDR2 (germline): LGHDT, YNNKEL (reference sequence). The CDR3 runs 15 residues. Trimming removed 1 base from V and 4 bases from J; junction bases left unmatched: 4. CDR3 nucleotides: TGTGCCAGCAGCCAAGGACAGGGAATTTACAATGAGCAGTTCTTC. Amino acids: CASSQGQGIYNEQFF.

Many counts were recorded for this clonotype. The V gene is TRBV7-9, the J gene TRBJ1-1, with TRBD1 matching over 8 bases. The CDR3 length is 13 residues. Looked up from germline, CDR1 is SEHNR and CDR2 is FQNEAQ (reference sequence). This CDR3 is CAGDRGPNTEAFF. CDR3 nucleotides: TGTGCAGGAGACAGGGGACCGAACACTGAAGCTTTCTTT. Combining the CDR3 with reference TRBV7-9 and TRBJ1-1 gives the whole variable domain DTGVSQNPRHKITKRGQNVTFRCDPISEHNRLYWYRQTLGQGPEFLTYFQNEAQLEKSRLLSDRFSAERPKGSFSTLEIQRTEQGDSAMYLCAGDRGPNTEAFFGQGTRLTVV.

This clonotype appeared many times. The chain couples TRBV6-2 or TRBV6-3 to TRBJ2-2; possible D gene TRBD1, 5 bases. Trimming shortened V by 6 bases and J by 2 bases, and 13 bases separated the two germline ends. The germline V gene encodes CDR1 MNHEY and CDR2 SVGEGT. This CDR3 is 15 amino acids long. DNA of the CDR3: TGTGCCAGCAGCTCCGACAGATCTAACACCGGGGAGCTGTTTTTT. Encoded protein: CASSSDRSNTGELFF.

This clonotype was counted many times. The gene calls are TRBV5-1 and TRBJ1-2, with TRBD1 identical over 10 bases. Germline CDR1 reads SGHRS; CDR2 reads YFSETQ. V lost 3 bases and J lost 3; bases outside the gene matches: 11. The CDR3 extends over 17 amino acids. This CDR3 is CASSSEGQGYGDYGYTF. The CDR3, as DNA: TGCGCCAGCAGCTCCGAGGGACAGGGGTACGGAGACTATGGCTACACCTTC.

This clonotype was counted many times. The rearrangement uses TRBV20-1 and TRBJ1-6, with D maybe TRBD1 (5 bases). CDR3 size: 12 residues. Germline V gives CDR1 DFQATT, CDR2 SNEGSKA (reference sequence). With 6 bases removed from V and 8 bases from J, the gap between germline ends came to 11 bases. CDR3 DNA sequence: TGCAGTGCCGGGGGAGGGGATTCACCCCTCCACTTT. Protein: CSAGGGDSPLHF.

The table lists this clonotype with many counts. The chain recombines TRBV7-9 with TRBJ2-3; no firm D call. CDR3 length: 11 residues. The germline gives CDR1 SEHNR, CDR2 FQNEAQ (reference sequence). V lost 5 bases, J lost 11 bases, and 11 bases lay in between. This CDR3 is CASSAPGRQYF. CDR3 nucleotides: TGTGCCAGCAGCGCCCCCGGCAGGCAGTATTTT.

V usage is TRBV12-3 or TRBV12-4 and J usage is TRBJ1-1, with 9 bases fitting TRBD1. The CDR3 totals 14 residues. Losses at the gene ends were 5 bases for V and 3 bases for J; bases not matched to a gene: 4. CDR3 nucleotides: TGTGCCAGCAGTCCGACAGGGGGGGACACTGAAGCTTTCTTT. This sequence encodes CASSPTGGDTEAFF.

This clonotype was detected ten times or more. The chain couples TRBV20-1 to TRBJ1-5; D unresolved. The CDR3 is 14 residues long. The V end was cut by 3 bases, the J end by 9 bases, with 18 bases between. Germline V CDR1 and CDR2: DFQATT, SNEGSKA (reference sequence). CDR3 nucleotides: TGCAGTGCTAGCGGGAGGTCCACGTCAGGGCCCCAGCATTTT. Its protein is CSASGRSTSGPQHF.

This clonotype was picked up a small number of times. Here the CDR3 reads CASSPSRRLVPQRGGTDTQYF. DNA for the CDR3: TGTGCCAGCAGCCCTTCAAGAAGACTAGTCCCTCAGCGGGGGGGCACAGATACGCAGTATTTT. The chain is built from TRBV3-1 and TRBJ2-3; 9 nucleotides match TRBD2. Germline V gene data show CDR1 as LGHDT and CDR2 as YNNKEL (reference sequence). This CDR3 region has 21 residues. V gave up 4 bases and J gave up 1 base; unmatched junction bases: 21.

The chain joins TRBV23-1 to TRBJ2-1; D unclear. TRBV23-1 is classed as an ORF, of uncertain function. This CDR3 spans 19 amino acids. Trimming pared 10 bases from V and 3 bases from J, leaving 31 bases between. Here the CDR3 reads CATEHPRIDNSWDYNEQFF. The DNA for the CDR3 is TGCGCCACCGAACACCCCCGGATAGACAACTCTTGGGACTACAATGAGCAGTTCTTC.

This clonotype occurred many times. The chain is built from TRBV6-1 and TRBJ2-2; D is possibly TRBD2 (6 bases). This CDR3 has 17 amino acids. Trimming shortened V by 6 bases and J by 7 bases, and 24 bases separated the two germline ends. CDR1 MNHNS and CDR2 SASEGT come from the germline V gene. CDR3 residues: CASRDLRAGLRDGELFF. CDR3 sequence (DNA): TGTGCCAGCAGGGATCTAAGGGCGGGGCTCCGGGACGGGGAGCTGTTTTTT.